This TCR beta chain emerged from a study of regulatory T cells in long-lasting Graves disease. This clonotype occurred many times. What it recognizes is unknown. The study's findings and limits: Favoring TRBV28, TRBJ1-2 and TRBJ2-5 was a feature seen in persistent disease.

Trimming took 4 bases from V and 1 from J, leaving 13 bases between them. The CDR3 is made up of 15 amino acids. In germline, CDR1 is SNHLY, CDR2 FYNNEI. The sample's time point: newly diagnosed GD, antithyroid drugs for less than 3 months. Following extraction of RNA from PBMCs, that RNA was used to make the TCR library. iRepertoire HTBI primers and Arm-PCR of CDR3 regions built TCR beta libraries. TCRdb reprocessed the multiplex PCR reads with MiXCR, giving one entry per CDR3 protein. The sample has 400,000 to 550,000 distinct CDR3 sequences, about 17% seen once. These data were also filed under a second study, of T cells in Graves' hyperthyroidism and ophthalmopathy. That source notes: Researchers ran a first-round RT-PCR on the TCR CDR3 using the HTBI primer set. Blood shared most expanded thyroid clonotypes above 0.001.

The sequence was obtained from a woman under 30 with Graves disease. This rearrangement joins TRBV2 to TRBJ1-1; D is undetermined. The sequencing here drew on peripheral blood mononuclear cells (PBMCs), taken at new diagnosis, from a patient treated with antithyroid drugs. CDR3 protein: CASSGLGVANTEAFF. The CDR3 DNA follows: TGTGCCAGCAGTGGGCTCGGGGTGGCGAACACTGAAGCTTTCTTT.